The 20 T cell receptor beta chains below were found in one sample sequenced in a study of shared clonotypes between healthy human individuals. Libraries were prepared by immunoSEQ multiplex PCR; TCRdb keeps only in-frame clonotypes and omits some of them. The table lists 650,000 to 750,000 clones, around 72% of them singletons, with 1.5% to 2% in the top ten. Sequences were obtained from memory CD4+ T cells sorted from blood. Subset: CD45RA-negative fraction. These receptors all stem from a woman under 40 in good health.

There are many counts of this clone. The V and J genes are TRBV7-2 and TRBJ2-1; perhaps TRBD2 as D (6 bases). The CDR3 totals 13 residues. The germline V gene has CDR1 SGHTA and CDR2 FQGNSA. Trimming took 3 bases from V and 10 from J, leaving 13 bases between them. The CDR3 is CASSFGRDREQFF. The CDR3 DNA sequence: TGTGCCAGCAGCTTCGGGCGGGATCGGGAGCAGTTCTTC.

The chain is built from TRBV18 and TRBJ2-1; no firm D call. The ends were cut back, 2 bases at V and 1 base at J, with 6 bases in the middle. This CDR3 comprises 14 residues. Looked up from germline, CDR1 is KGHSH and CDR2 is LQKENI. CDR3 in amino acids: CASSPGWSYNEQFF. The CDR3 region has the DNA TGTGCCAGCTCACCAGGGTGGTCCTACAATGAGCAGTTCTTC. Combining the CDR3 with reference TRBV18 and TRBJ2-1 gives the whole variable domain NAGVMQNPRHLVRRRGQEARLRCSPMKGHSHVYWYRQLPEEGLKFMVYLQKENIIDESGMPKERFSAEFPKEGPSILRIQQVVRGDSAAYFCASSPGWSYNEQFFGPGTRLTVL.

The chain recombines TRBV28 with TRBJ1-4, with TRBD1 matching over 10 bases. Germline CDR1 reads MDHEN; CDR2 reads SYDVKM. Trimming removed 6 bases from V and 8 bases from J; junction bases left unmatched: 6. This CDR3 is built from 14 residues. CDR3 loop: CASRPGTGEEKLFF. CDR3 DNA: TGTGCCAGCAGACCCGGGACAGGGGAGGAAAAACTGTTTTTT.

Ten or more counts support this clone. This chain links TRBV18 with TRBJ1-4; D not resolved. The CDR3 contains 14 residues. Trimming left V 3 bases short and J 8 bases short, with 13 bases between. The germline V gene has CDR1 KGHSH and CDR2 LQKENI. The CDR3 is CASSPDAAGEKLFF. The DNA of the CDR3 is TGTGCCAGCTCACCTGATGCCGCGGGCGAAAAACTGTTTTTT. The full variable domain, in which reference TRBV18 and TRBJ1-4 provide the parts outside the CDR3, is NAGVMQNPRHLVRRRGQEARLRCSPMKGHSHVYWYRQLPEEGLKFMVYLQKENIIDESGMPKERFSAEFPKEGPSILRIQQVVRGDSAAYFCASSPDAAGEKLFFGSGTQLSVL.

The chain combines TRBV11-2 with TRBJ1-1, with D perhaps matching TRBD1 (5 bases). The CDR3 covers 17 residues. The germline CDR1 and CDR2 sequences are SGHAT and FQNNGV. Trimming removed 2 bases from V and 0 bases from J, with 16 bases in between. The DNA of the CDR3 is TGTGCCAGCAGCTTAATGGGGCGACAGCTCATGAACACTGAAGCTTTCTTT. This translates into CASSLMGRQLMNTEAFF.

The V and J genes are TRBV5-1 and TRBJ1-1; no firm D call. The CDR3 totals 13 residues. Trimming left V 1 base short and J 3 bases short, with 7 bases between. Germline assignment: CDR1 SGHRS and CDR2 YFSETQ. The CDR3 bases are TGCGCCAGCAGCTTGCAATACGACACTGAAGCTTTCTTT. The encoded protein is CASSLQYDTEAFF.

The CDR3 DNA follows: TGTGCCAGCAGTGCCCCGTGGGAGGACCCTAGCTCCTACGAGCAGTACTTC. Translating gives CASSAPWEDPSSYEQYF. This sequence joins TRBV25-1 and TRBJ2-7, with a possible D match to TRBD2 (6 bases). The germline V and J ends were trimmed by 4 bases and 0 bases, with 19 bases remaining between them. The CDR3 sequence is 17 residues long. Germline CDR1 and CDR2: MGHDK and SYGVNS.

The rearrangement uses TRBV5-5 and TRBJ1-5; TRBD1 matches at 9 bases. The CDR3 is 15 amino acids. Germline CDR1 reads SGHKS; CDR2 reads YYEKEE (reference sequence). The V gene end was trimmed by 4 bases and the J gene end by 2 bases; junction bases not matched to a gene: 4. CDR3 amino acids: CASSGTGIGNQPQHF. CDR3 DNA sequence: TGTGCCAGCAGCGGGACAGGGATTGGCAATCAGCCCCAGCATTTT.

This clone was seen only a few times. The rearrangement links TRBV18 to TRBJ1-1; D is possibly TRBD1 (6 bases). This CDR3 contains 15 residues. V lost 5 bases and J 3 bases, leaving 16 bases between the germline ends. CDR1 KGHSH and CDR2 LQKENI come from the germline V gene. The CDR3 DNA is TGTGCCAGCTCAAAGGGGGGCCGGCAGGACACTGAAGCTTTCTTT. This encodes CASSKGGRQDTEAFF.

The sample holds many counts of this clone. The J gene is TRBJ2-1, the V gene TRBV5-1; TRBD2 aligns across 10 bases. CDR3 size: 15 residues. J was trimmed by 5 bases and V by 0 bases; bases with no gene match: 2. Germline V gene data show CDR1 as SGHRS and CDR2 as YFSETQ. CDR3 sequence: CASSLGLAGDNEQFF. In DNA, the CDR3 is TGCGCCAGCAGCTTGGGGCTAGCGGGAGACAATGAGCAGTTCTTC.

CDR3 in amino acids: CAIRGQGLYEQYF. Written as DNA, the CDR3 is TGTGCCATCAGGGGACAGGGTCTCTACGAGCAGTACTTC. The chain has TRBV10-3 and TRBJ2-7, with TRBD1 matching 9 bases. The germline gives CDR1 ENHRY, CDR2 SYGVKD. The CDR3 consists of 13 residues. J gave up 3 bases and V 6 bases, and 3 bases lay outside the gene matches.

J is TRBJ2-2 and V is TRBV6-5; D perhaps matches TRBD1 (5 bases). This CDR3 has 16 residues. Trimming left V 3 bases short and J 3 bases short, with 14 bases between. CDR1 is MNHEY and CDR2 is SVGAGI in the germline V gene. The CDR3 DNA follows: TGTGCCAGCAGTTATTCAGGCCCCAGGGACACCGGGGAGCTGTTTTTT. It yields the protein CASSYSGPRDTGELFF.

This chain connects TRBV27 to TRBJ2-2; 7 positions agree with TRBD2. The length of the CDR3 is 17 residues. After removal of 2 bases from V and 5 bases from J, the junction contained 11 bases not matched to a gene. CDR1 and CDR2 from the germline V gene are MNHEY and SMNVEV (reference sequence). DNA for the CDR3: TGTGCCAGCAGTTTAAGAGCTGCGGGAGTTGGAACCGGGGAGCTGTTTTTT. This gives the protein CASSLRAAGVGTGELFF.

This clone was observed a few times. V and J are TRBV28 and TRBJ2-2, with D tentatively TRBD2 (6 bases). Looked up from germline, CDR1 is MDHEN and CDR2 is SYDVKM. The CDR3 covers 16 residues. Trimming stripped 3 bases from V and 0 bases from J, with 11 bases between. The chain's CDR3 is CASSLFSGSNTGELFF. The DNA of the CDR3 is TGTGCCAGCAGTTTGTTTAGCGGTTCGAACACCGGGGAGCTGTTTTTT.

The chain links TRBV15 to TRBJ2-3, with 7 positions matching TRBD2. The V gene's germline CDR1 is LNHNV and CDR2 YYDKDF (reference sequence). CDR3 length equals 16 residues. J was trimmed by 4 bases and V by 0 bases; bases with no gene match: 7. The CDR3 loop reads CATSRDRASGADTQYF. The DNA of the CDR3 is TGTGCCACCAGCAGAGATCGGGCTAGCGGAGCAGATACGCAGTATTTT.

V gene TRBV28 combines with J gene TRBJ1-1; D is perhaps TRBD1 (6 bases). V lost 10 bases and J lost 1, with 10 bases in between. The CDR3 totals 12 residues. CDR1 MDHEN and CDR2 SYDVKM come from the germline V gene. The CDR3 loop reads CATGGGNTEAFF. In nucleotides, the CDR3 is TGTGCCACCGGGGGCGGGAACACTGAAGCTTTCTTT.

The chain couples TRBV28 to TRBJ2-3, with D unclear. The germline V and J ends were trimmed by 5 bases and 2 bases, with 11 bases remaining between them. Germline V gives CDR1 MDHEN, CDR2 SYDVKM. The CDR3 extends over 14 amino acids. CDR3 bases: TGTGCCAGCAGTCCCTATGGGGACACAGATACGCAGTATTTT. Protein product: CASSPYGDTDTQYF.

Only a few counts were recorded for this clone. The rearrangement links TRBV19 to TRBJ2-1; TRBD2 is a possible D gene (6 bases). Trimming removed 6 bases from V and 2 bases from J, with 17 bases in between. Germline V lookup: CDR1 LNHDA, CDR2 SQIVND (reference sequence). The CDR3 contains 16 residues. In nucleotides, the CDR3 is TGTGCCAGTAGCAGGTGGGGGGAAACCCCCTACAATGAGCAGTTCTTC. This codes for CASSRWGETPYNEQFF.

The chain joins TRBV6-6 to TRBJ2-1; a possible D gene is TRBD1 (6 bases). The CDR3 is 13 residues long. CDR1 is MNHNY, CDR2 SVGAGI, per germline (reference sequence). Trimming left V 8 bases short and J 4 bases short, with 12 bases between. As DNA, the CDR3 is TGTGCCAGCGGAGTACAGGGATACAATGAGCAGTTCTTC. Protein: CASGVQGYNEQFF.

V and J are TRBV19 and TRBJ2-2; 7 nucleotides agree with TRBD1. The trim removed 7 bases at V and 3 bases at J, leaving 11 bases unmatched. Germline values: CDR1 LNHDA, CDR2 SQIVND (reference sequence). This CDR3 has 16 amino acids. The CDR3 protein is CASTPRAGGDTGELFF. CDR3 coding DNA: TGTGCCAGTACGCCAAGAGCAGGGGGTGACACCGGGGAGCTGTTTTTT.